This entry lists 8 T cell receptor beta chains sequenced from one sample in a study of T cells in localized non-small cell lung cancer. Clones were sequenced by immunoSEQ multiplex PCR, and TCRdb holds only the in-frame ones, with some missing. This table has 7,500 to 10,000 clones, around two fifths appearing once. Source: lymph node tissue, taken before any cancer treatment. The receptors originated from a woman aged 35-70 years with stage I lung adenocarcinoma.

The V gene is TRBV19, the J gene TRBJ2-3; the D gene could be TRBD1 or TRBD2 (5 bases each). The CDR3 spans 14 residues. The germline gives CDR1 LNHDA, CDR2 SQIVND (reference sequence). V was cut by 9 bases and J by 2 bases, with 15 bases left in between. The chain's CDR3 is CASSRRGPTDTQYF. The DNA of the CDR3 is TGTGCCAGCAGCCGACGGGGCCCCACAGATACGCAGTATTTT. Variable domain in full (rest from reference TRBV19 and TRBJ2-3): DGGITQSPKYLFRKEGQNVTLSCEQNLNHDAMYWYRQDPGQGLRLIYYSQIVNDFQKGDIAEGYSVSREKKESFPLTVTSAQKNPTAFYLCASSRRGPTDTQYFGPGTRLTVL.

This clone has just a few counts. The chain links TRBV19 to TRBJ2-5; no reliable D call. The V end was cut by 5 bases, the J end by 2 bases, with 3 bases between. Germline V gene lookup returns CDR1 LNHDA and CDR2 SQIVND (reference sequence). CDR3 length: 11 residues. The CDR3 nucleotides are TGTGCCAGTAGTCATCAAGAGACCCAGTACTTC. This gives the protein CASSHQETQYF.

In its sample, this clone was seen a few times. The rearrangement uses TRBV23-1 and TRBJ2-7; the match to TRBD2 covers 11 bases. TRBV23-1 is an open reading frame, and its role is uncertain. The CDR3 has 17 amino acids. V gave up 6 bases and J gave up 0 bases; unmatched junction bases: 10. CDR3 loop: CASSQVASGGYSYEQYF. The CDR3 nucleotides read TGCGCCAGCAGCCAAGTCGCTAGCGGGGGGTACTCCTACGAGCAGTACTTC.

The V call is TRBV2, the J call TRBJ1-5; D ambiguous. Germline CDR1 is SNHLY and CDR2 is FYNNEI. The V and J ends lost 7 bases and 5 bases respectively, with 12 bases between them. The CDR3 is 13 amino acids. This CDR3 reads CASKPGRYQPQHF. DNA of the CDR3: TGTGCCAGCAAACCGGGCCGCTATCAGCCCCAGCATTTT.

The chain recombines TRBV29-1 with TRBJ2-1; a possible D gene is TRBD1 (5 bases). V dropped 7 bases and J dropped 3 bases, with 10 bases sitting between them. Looked up from germline, CDR1 is SQVTM and CDR2 is ANQGSEA. This CDR3 is built from 12 residues. CDR3 nucleotide sequence: TGCAGCGCGGACACCTTCTACAATGAGCAGTTCTTC. It translates to CSADTFYNEQFF.

The chain recombines TRBV19 with TRBJ2-1; 7 bases map to TRBD1. The CDR3 runs to 12 residues. The V gene end was trimmed by 10 bases and the J gene end by 4 bases; junction bases not matched to a gene: 4. The germline CDR1 and CDR2 sequences are LNHDA and SQIVND (reference sequence). Written as DNA, the CDR3 is TGTGCCATCCGGGACAGTTACAATGAGCAGTTCTTC. It encodes CAIRDSYNEQFF.

The V call is TRBV9, the J call TRBJ1-1, with D hard to call. From germline, CDR1 is SGDLS and CDR2 YYNGEE. This CDR3 contains 13 residues. Trimming took off 2 bases at V and 4 bases at J, with 9 bases between the two ends. CDR3 sequence reads: CASSVRDVTEAFF. CDR3 DNA sequence: TGTGCCAGCAGCGTTCGTGACGTCACTGAAGCTTTCTTT.

This clone was seen a few times. J is TRBJ1-6 and V is TRBV6-1, with D maybe TRBD1 (5 bases). The germline CDR1 and CDR2 sequences are MNHNS and SASEGT. The CDR3 is 16 amino acids. Between the trimmed V and J ends, which lost 1 base and 8 bases, there was a span of 15 bases. CDR3: CASSEVGVGTDSPLHF. The CDR3 bases are TGTGCCAGCAGTGAAGTGGGGGTAGGGACCGATTCACCCCTCCACTTT.